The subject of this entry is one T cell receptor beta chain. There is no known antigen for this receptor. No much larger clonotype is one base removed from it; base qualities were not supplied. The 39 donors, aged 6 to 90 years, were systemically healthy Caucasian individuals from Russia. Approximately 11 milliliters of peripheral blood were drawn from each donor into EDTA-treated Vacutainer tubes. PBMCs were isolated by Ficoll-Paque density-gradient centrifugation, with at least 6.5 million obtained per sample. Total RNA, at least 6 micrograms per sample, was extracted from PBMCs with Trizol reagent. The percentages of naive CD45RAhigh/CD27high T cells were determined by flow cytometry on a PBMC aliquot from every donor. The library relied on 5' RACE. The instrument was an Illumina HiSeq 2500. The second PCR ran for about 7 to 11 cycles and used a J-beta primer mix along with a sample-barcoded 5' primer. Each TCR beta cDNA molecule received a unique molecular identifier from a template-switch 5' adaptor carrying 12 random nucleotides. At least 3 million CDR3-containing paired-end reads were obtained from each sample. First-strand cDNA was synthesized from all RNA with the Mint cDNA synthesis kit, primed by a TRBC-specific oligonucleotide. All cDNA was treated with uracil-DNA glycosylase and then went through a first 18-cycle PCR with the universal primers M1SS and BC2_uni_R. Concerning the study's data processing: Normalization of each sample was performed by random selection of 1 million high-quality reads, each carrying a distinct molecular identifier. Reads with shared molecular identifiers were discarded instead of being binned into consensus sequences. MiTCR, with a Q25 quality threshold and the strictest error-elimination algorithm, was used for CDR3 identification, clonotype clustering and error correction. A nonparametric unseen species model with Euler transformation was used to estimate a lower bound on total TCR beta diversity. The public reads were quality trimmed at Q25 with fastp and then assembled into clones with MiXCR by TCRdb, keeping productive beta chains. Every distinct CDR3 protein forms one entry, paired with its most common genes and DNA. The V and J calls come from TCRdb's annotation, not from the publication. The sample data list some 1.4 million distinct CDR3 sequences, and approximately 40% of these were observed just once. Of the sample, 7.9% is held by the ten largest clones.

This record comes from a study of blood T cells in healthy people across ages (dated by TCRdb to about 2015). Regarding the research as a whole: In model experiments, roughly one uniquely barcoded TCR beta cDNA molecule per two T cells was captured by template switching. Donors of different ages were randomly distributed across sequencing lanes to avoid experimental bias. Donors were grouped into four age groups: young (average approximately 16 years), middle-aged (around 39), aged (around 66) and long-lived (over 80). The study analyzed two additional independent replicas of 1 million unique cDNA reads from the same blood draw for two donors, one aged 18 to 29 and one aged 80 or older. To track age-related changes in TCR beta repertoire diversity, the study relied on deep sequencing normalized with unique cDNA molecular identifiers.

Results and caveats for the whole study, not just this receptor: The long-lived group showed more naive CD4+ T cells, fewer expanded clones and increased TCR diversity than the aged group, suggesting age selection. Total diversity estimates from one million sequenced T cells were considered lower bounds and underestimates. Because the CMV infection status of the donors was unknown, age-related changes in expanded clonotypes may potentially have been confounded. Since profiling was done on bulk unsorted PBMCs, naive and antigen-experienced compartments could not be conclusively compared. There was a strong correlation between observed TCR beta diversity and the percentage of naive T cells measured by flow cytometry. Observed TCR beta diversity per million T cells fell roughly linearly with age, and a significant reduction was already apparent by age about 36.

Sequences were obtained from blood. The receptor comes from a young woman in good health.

Here the CDR3 is given as CASTTSGGPPDTQYF. The sequence in DNA is TGTGCCAGCACAACAAGCGGGGGCCCCCCAGATACGCAGTATTTT. The sequence joins TRBV6-1 to TRBJ2-3, with 8 bases in between that match TRBD2. The germline V gene sets CDR1 to MNHNS and CDR2 to SASEGT. V and J are trimmed by 7 bases and 4 bases, and the gene matches miss 10 bases of the junction. The CDR3 holds 15 amino acids from the cysteine to the phenylalanine. Of all the DNA, just the CDR3 is kept, 45 bases in frame from base 1.